The 10 T cell receptor beta chains below all came from one sample that was sequenced in a study of T cell changes during pregnancy in multiple sclerosis. Some clones are missing from TCRdb's copy, which holds only in-frame ones; the method was immunoSEQ multiplex PCR. The sample shows approximately 35,000 clones, about 91% of them seen only once. This sample comprised CD4+ T cells from peripheral blood mononuclear cells, obtained in the third trimester of pregnancy. These receptors all stem from a female donor in good health, enrolled as a control in a pregnancy study.

The V gene is TRBV19, the J gene TRBJ2-3; TRBD2 aligns across 13 bases. J lost 5 bases, V lost 10 bases, and 9 bases had no gene match. The CDR3 is made up of 15 amino acids. Germline V gene lookup returns CDR1 LNHDA and CDR2 SQIVND (reference sequence). CDR3 in DNA: TGTGCCACCGCACTAGCGGGGGGGCCGGTAGATACGCAGTATTTT. Encoded protein: CATALAGGPVDTQYF. Looking up the rest from reference TRBV19 and TRBJ2-3 gives the full variable domain: DGGITQSPKYLFRKEGQNVTLSCEQNLNHDAMYWYRQDPGQGLRLIYYSQIVNDFQKGDIAEGYSVSREKKESFPLTVTSAQKNPTAFYLCATALAGGPVDTQYFGPGTRLTVL.

The genes are TRBV28 and TRBJ2-2, with TRBD1 matching over 8 bases. The germline CDR1 and CDR2 sequences are MDHEN and SYDVKM. Trimming cost V 1 base and J 5 bases; bases outside gene matches: 9. The CDR3 has 17 residues. The CDR3 nucleotides read TGTGCCAGCAGTTTATCCGGCGCAGGGGGCTGGACCGGGGAGCTGTTTTTT. Its translation: CASSLSGAGGWTGELFF. Filled out from reference TRBV28 and TRBJ2-2, the complete variable domain reads DVKVTQSSRYLVKRTGEKVFLECVQDMDHENMFWYRQDPGLGLRLIYFSYDVKMKEKGDIPEGYSVSREKKERFSLILESASTNQTSMYLCASSLSGAGGWTGELFFGEGSRLTVL.

The chain uses TRBV7-9 and TRBJ2-5, with a weak D call TRBD2 (5 bases). The V and J ends lost 3 bases and 2 bases respectively, with 10 bases between them. The germline gives CDR1 SEHNR, CDR2 FQNEAQ (reference sequence). The CDR3 sequence is 14 residues long. CDR3 loop: CASSFSREQETQYF. The CDR3 DNA sequence: TGTGCCAGCAGCTTTTCCCGGGAACAAGAGACCCAGTACTTC.

V is TRBV7-9 and J is TRBJ1-5; D ambiguous. Germline lookup yields CDR1 SEHNR and CDR2 FQNEAQ (reference sequence). V lost 3 bases to trimming and J lost 3 bases, with 9 bases between them. The CDR3 has 14 amino acids. The CDR3 loop is CASSLGGHNQPQHF. The CDR3 DNA reads TGTGCCAGCAGCTTGGGTGGGCACAATCAGCCCCAGCATTTT.

V is TRBV11-2 and J is TRBJ1-2; D is uncertain. V shed 6 bases and J shed 12 bases, with 14 bases lying between them. The length of the CDR3 is 11 residues. Germline V CDR1 and CDR2: SGHAT, FQNNGV. The CDR3 region is CASSREGTHTF. The CDR3 coding sequence is TGTGCCAGCAGTAGGGAGGGAACCCACACCTTC.

This clone appeared once. The chain uses TRBV28 and TRBJ1-1, with D tentatively TRBD1 (6 bases). This CDR3 has 16 amino acids. Germline V gives CDR1 MDHEN, CDR2 SYDVKM. Trimming left V 6 bases short and J 3 bases short, with 20 bases between. The CDR3 region is CASSLNRVGGDTEAFF. CDR3 in DNA: TGTGCCAGCAGCCTTAACAGGGTGGGTGGGGACACTGAAGCTTTCTTT.

The CDR3 DNA sequence: TGCAGTGCTAGAGAGACTAGTAACGAGTACTTC. Translation: CSARETSNEYF. The rearrangement uses TRBV20-1 and TRBJ2-7; TRBD2 might be the D (6 bases). The CDR3 consists of 11 residues. V lost 0 bases to trimming and J lost 11 bases, with 11 bases between them. Germline CDR1 is DFQATT and CDR2 is SNEGSKA (reference sequence).

The J gene is TRBJ1-5, the V gene TRBV7-8; D is unclear. Germline CDR1 is SGHVS and CDR2 is FQNEAQ. V dropped 2 bases and J dropped 7 bases, with 6 bases sitting between them. CDR3 size: 12 residues. CDR3 bases: TGTGCCAGCAGCTTACTAGGACAGCCCCAGCATTTT. It translates to CASSLLGQPQHF.

This chain connects TRBV18 to TRBJ2-5, with D possibly matching TRBD1 (5 bases). The closer fit of TRBJ2-7 to the DNA end suggests the J call may be wrong. Looked up from germline, CDR1 is KGHSH and CDR2 is LQKENI. This CDR3 has 14 amino acids. CDR3: CASSPGRATYEQYF. As DNA, the CDR3 is TGTGCCAGCTCACCTGGCAGGGCCACCTACGAGCAGTACTTC.

In this sample, this clone turned up once. The chain is built from TRBV5-8 and TRBJ1-5; TRBD1 matches at 10 bases. Germline V CDR1 and CDR2: SGHTS, YDEGEE. The junction had 4 bases not matched to a gene; V was cut back by 1 base and J by 0 bases. This CDR3 spans 17 amino acids. CDR3 bases: TGTGCCAGCAGCTTGAGGACAGGGGGAAGTAGCAATCAGCCCCAGCATTTT. Its translation: CASSLRTGGSSNQPQHF.